This T cell receptor beta chain was documented in a study of beta chain features in type 1 diabetes. Study-level findings and limits: A possible short-template PCR bias applies equally to patients and controls.

Expressed TCRB transcripts were sequenced after all isolated RNA was converted to cDNA. Clones were sequenced by immunoSEQ multiplex PCR, and TCRdb holds only the in-frame ones, with some missing. The repertoire has 850,000 to 900,000 clones, roughly a sixth of them found once; the top ten carry 0.02% to 0.03%. This clone has a handful of counts. Its cognate antigen is unknown. Per the germline V gene, CDR1 is LNHNV and CDR2 is YYDKDF (reference sequence). V lost 3 bases and J lost 2; bases outside the gene matches: 4. The CDR3 is 15 amino acids. The chain is built from TRBV15 and TRBJ2-1; 7 nucleotides match TRBD1. This TCR came from a young woman in good health. Input material: naive CD4+ T cells from blood. CDR3 sequence reads: CATSRDTGAYNEQFF. CDR3 in DNA: TGTGCCACCAGCAGGGACACAGGGGCCTACAATGAGCAGTTCTTC.